The rows below give T cell receptor beta chains drawn from one sample of a study of blood T cell repertoires in COVID-19. Clones were sequenced by immunoSEQ multiplex PCR, and TCRdb holds only the in-frame ones, with some missing. The sample holds approximately 210,000 clones; 89% are singletons and the top ten take roughly 8.4%. The sequenced sample was PBMCs or T cells enriched from blood (not recorded which). These receptors were taken from a woman under 30 who had recovered from COVID-19. The CDR3 runs from the conserved cysteine through the conserved F or W. D genes are given only for firm matches. A clone size is listed for some rows: how often the clone was seen (once, few, many), or a class if it is expanded.

J gene	D gene	clone size	CDR3 length	V gene	CDR3 DNA	CDR3 protein
TRBJ1-6	.	once	12	TRBV7-9	TGTGCCAGCAGTCCCCATCATCCACCCCTCCACTTT	CASSPHHPPLHF
TRBJ1-4	TRBD1	.	16	TRBV7-9	TGTGCCAGCAGCCCATACCAGGGGACAGGGGACGGAAAACTGTTTTTT	CASSPYQGTGDGKLFF
TRBJ1-5	TRBD1	once	15	TRBV5-1	TGCGCCAGCCGACTTACCGGGACAGGTAATCAGCCCCAGCATTTT	CASRLTGTGNQPQHF
TRBJ1-2	.	.	15	TRBV28	TGTGCCAGCAGGGAAGGACGCGGGGGACCCTATGGCTACACCTTC	CASREGRGGPYGYTF
TRBJ2-7	.	.	14	TRBV6-2/TRBV6-3	TGTGCCAGCAGTTACCAGGACGGGACCTACGAGCAGTACTTC	CASSYQDGTYEQYF
TRBJ1-2	.	.	14	TRBV27	TGTGCCAGCAGTCCCATCACAGGCCACTATGGCTACACCTTC	CASSPITGHYGYTF
TRBJ1-4	.	.	13	TRBV25-1	TGTGCCAGCAGTGAACAGATTAATGAAAAACTGTTTTTT	CASSEQINEKLFF
TRBJ1-6	TRBD1	once	16	TRBV5-4	TGTGCCAGCAGCCCCGAGTTCGGACAGGGATTTTCACCCCTCCACTTT	CASSPEFGQGFSPLHF
TRBJ2-3	.	few	15	TRBV5-4	TGTGCCAGCAGCGGGGGGGCTGAAGGGGCAGATACGCAGTATTTT	CASSGGAEGADTQYF
TRBJ2-7	TRBD2	.	14	TRBV6-5	TGTGCCAGCCGACGCGGGAGAGGGTACTCCGAGCAGTACTTC	CASRRGRGYSEQYF
TRBJ1-6	.	.	15	TRBV18	TGTGCCAGCTCACCAGGGGAGACCTATAATTCACCCCTCCACTTT	CASSPGETYNSPLHF
TRBJ2-1	TRBD2	once	19	TRBV9	TGTGCCAGCAGCATCCCAGCCCAGAATGGCGGGGGAGTCTACAATGAGCAGTTCTTC	CASSIPAQNGGGVYNEQFF
TRBJ1-1	TRBD1	.	15	TRBV10-3	TGTGCCATCAGGGACCCGGGACAGGGGATTTCTGAAGCTTTCTTT	CAIRDPGQGISEAFF
TRBJ1-2	.	.	16	TRBV27	TGTGCCAGCAGTTTATCGAGGGGAGGCCTAGGCTATGGCTACACCTTC	CASSLSRGGLGYGYTF
TRBJ2-7	TRBD1	.	16	TRBV24-1	TGTGCCACCAGTGAAGGGGGTTGGACAGGGGGGCACGAGCAGTACTTC	CATSEGGWTGGHEQYF
TRBJ1-2	TRBD1	.	15	TRBV4-1	TGCGCCAGCAGCCAACACGTGGACAGGGACTATGGCTACACCTTC	CASSQHVDRDYGYTF
TRBJ2-3	TRBD1	.	17	TRBV24-1	TGTGCCACCAGTGATCCACAGGGGTCCTCTAGCACAGATACGCAGTATTTT	CATSDPQGSSSTDTQYF
TRBJ1-5	.	.	16	TRBV28	TGTGCCAGCAGTTTGACGGGAGGTTGGGCCCTTCGTCCCCAGCATTTT	CASSLTGGWALRPQHF
TRBJ1-1	TRBD1	.	16	TRBV5-1	TGCGCCAGCAGCTTGCAAGGGGGCAGAGGGAACACTGAAGCTTTCTTT	CASSLQGGRGNTEAFF
TRBJ2-7	.	.	11	TRBV7-8	TGTGCCAGCAGCCAACTCTACGAGCAGTACTTC	CASSQLYEQYF